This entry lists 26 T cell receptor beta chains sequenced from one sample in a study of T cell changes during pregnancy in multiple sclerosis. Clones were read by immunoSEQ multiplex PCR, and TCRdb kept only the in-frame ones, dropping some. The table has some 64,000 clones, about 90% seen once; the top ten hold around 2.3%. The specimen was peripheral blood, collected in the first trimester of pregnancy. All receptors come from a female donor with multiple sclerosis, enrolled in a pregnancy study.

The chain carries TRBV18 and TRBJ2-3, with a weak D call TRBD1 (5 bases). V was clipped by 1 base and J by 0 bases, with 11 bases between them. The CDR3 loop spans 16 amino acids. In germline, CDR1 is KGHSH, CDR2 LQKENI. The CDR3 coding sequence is TGTGCCAGCTCACCACGACAGAACCTTAGCACAGATACGCAGTATTTT. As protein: CASSPRQNLSTDTQYF. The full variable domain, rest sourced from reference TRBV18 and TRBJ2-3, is NAGVMQNPRHLVRRRGQEARLRCSPMKGHSHVYWYRQLPEEGLKFMVYLQKENIIDESGMPKERFSAEFPKEGPSILRIQQVVRGDSAAYFCASSPRQNLSTDTQYFGPGTRLTVL.

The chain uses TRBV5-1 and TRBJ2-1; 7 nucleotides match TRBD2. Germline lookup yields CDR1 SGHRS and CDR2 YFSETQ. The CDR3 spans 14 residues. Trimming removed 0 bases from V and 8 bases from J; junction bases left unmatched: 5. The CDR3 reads CASSLGTRRDEQFF. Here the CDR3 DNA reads TGCGCCAGCAGCTTGGGGACTAGGAGGGATGAGCAGTTCTTC.

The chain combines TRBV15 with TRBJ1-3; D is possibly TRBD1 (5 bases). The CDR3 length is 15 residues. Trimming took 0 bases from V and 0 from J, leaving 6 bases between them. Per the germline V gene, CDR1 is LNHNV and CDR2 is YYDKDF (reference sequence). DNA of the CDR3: TGTGCCACCAGCAGAGACGGGGGCTCTGGAAACACCATATATTTT. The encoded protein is CATSRDGGSGNTIYF.

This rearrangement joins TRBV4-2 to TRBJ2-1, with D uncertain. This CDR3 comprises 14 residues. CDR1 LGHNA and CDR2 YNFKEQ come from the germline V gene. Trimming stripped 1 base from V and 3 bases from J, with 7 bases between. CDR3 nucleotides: TGTGCCAGCAGCCAAGCACTACTCTACAATGAGCAGTTCTTC. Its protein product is CASSQALLYNEQFF.

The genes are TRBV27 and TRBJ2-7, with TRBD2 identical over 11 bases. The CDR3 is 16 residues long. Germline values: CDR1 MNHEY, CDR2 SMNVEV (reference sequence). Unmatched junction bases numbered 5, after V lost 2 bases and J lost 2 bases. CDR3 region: CASSLIGTSGTYEQYF. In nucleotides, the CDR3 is TGTGCCAGCAGTTTAATAGGGACTAGCGGTACCTACGAGCAGTACTTC.

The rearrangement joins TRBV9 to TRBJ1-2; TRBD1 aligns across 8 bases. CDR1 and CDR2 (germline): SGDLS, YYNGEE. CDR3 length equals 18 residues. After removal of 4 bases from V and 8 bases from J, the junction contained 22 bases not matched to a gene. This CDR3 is CASSTITPTGDLKKGYTF. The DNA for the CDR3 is TGTGCCAGCAGCACGATCACTCCGACAGGGGACCTGAAAAAGGGCTACACCTTC.

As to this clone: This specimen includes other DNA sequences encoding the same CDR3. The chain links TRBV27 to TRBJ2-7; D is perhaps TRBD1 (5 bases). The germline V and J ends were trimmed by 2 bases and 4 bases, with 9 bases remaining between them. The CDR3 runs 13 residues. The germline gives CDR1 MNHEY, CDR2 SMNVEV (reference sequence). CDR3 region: CASSLQGGYEQYF. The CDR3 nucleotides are TGTGCCAGCAGTTTACAGGGTGGGTACGAGCAGTACTTC.

For the CDR3, the DNA is TGCGCCAGCAGTCTGGGAGGCGCCGTAAGTGAAAAACTGTTTTTT. This gives the protein CASSLGGAVSEKLFF. V and J are TRBV4-3 and TRBJ1-4; D ambiguous. Trimming removed 6 bases from V and 7 bases from J, with 18 bases in between. The CDR3 is made up of 15 amino acids. Germline CDR1 LGHNA, CDR2 YSLEER.

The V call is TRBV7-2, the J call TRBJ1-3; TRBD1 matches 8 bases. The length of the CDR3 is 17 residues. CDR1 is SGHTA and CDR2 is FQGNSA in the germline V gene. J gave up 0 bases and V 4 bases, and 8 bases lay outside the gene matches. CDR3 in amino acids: CASSSRDRPSSGNTIYF. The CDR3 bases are TGTGCCAGCAGCTCCCGGGACAGGCCCTCCTCTGGAAACACCATATATTTT.

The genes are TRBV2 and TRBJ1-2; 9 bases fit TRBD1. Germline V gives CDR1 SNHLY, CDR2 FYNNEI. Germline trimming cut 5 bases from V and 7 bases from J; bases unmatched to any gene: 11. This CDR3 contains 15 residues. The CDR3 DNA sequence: TGTGCCAGCAGTCCCACCCCGGGACAGGGAGGTGGCTACACCTTC. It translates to CASSPTPGQGGGYTF. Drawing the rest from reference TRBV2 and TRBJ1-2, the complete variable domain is EPEVTQTPSHQVTQMGQEVILRCVPISNHLYFYWYRQILGQKVEFLVSFYNNEISEKSEIFDDQFSVERPDGSNFTLKIRSTKLEDSAMYFCASSPTPGQGGGYTFGSGTRLTVV.

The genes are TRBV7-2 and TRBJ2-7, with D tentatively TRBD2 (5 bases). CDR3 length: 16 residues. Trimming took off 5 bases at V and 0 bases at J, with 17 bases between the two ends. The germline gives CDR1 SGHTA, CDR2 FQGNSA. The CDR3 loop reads CASSPSERTGSYEQYF. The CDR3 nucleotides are TGTGCCAGCAGCCCCAGCGAGCGGACGGGCTCCTACGAGCAGTACTTC.

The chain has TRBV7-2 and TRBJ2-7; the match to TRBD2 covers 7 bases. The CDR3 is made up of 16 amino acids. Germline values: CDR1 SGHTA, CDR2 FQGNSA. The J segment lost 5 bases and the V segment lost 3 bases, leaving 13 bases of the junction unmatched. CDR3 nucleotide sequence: TGTGCCAGCAGCTTTGGGTCAGGCGGGAGTTCCCACGAGCAGTACTTC. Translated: CASSFGSGGSSHEQYF.

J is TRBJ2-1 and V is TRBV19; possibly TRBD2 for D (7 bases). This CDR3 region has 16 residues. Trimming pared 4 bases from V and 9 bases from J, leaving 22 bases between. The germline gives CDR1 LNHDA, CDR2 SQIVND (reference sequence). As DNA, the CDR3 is TGTGCCAGTAGTAACGAAGAGCGGGGACATGTTGGTGAGCAGTTCTTC. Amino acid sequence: CASSNEERGHVGEQFF.

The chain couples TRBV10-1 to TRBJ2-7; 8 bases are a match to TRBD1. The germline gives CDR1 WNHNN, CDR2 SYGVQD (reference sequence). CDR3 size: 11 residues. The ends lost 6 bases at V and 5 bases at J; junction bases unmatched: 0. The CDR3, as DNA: TGCGCCAGCAGGACAGGGGACGAGCAGTACTTC. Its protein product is CASRTGDEQYF.

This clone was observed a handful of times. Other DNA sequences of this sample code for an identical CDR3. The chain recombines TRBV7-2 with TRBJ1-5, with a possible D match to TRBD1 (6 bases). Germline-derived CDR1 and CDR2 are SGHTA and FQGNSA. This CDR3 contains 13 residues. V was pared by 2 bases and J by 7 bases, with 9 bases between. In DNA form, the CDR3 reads TGTGCCAGCAGCTTAAGGGGGAACCAGCCCCAGCATTTT. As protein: CASSLRGNQPQHF.

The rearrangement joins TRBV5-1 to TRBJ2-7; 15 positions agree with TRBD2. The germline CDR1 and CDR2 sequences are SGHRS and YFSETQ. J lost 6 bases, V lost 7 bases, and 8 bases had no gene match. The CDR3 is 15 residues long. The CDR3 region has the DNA TGCGCCAGCTCGGGGACTAGCGGGAGGCAAAGCGAGCAGTACTTC. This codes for CASSGTSGRQSEQYF.

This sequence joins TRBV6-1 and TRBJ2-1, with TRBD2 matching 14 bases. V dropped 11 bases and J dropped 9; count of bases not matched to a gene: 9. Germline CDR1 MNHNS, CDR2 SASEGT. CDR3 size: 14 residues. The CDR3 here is CALGLAGVRGEQFF. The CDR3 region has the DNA TGTGCCCTGGGACTAGCGGGAGTAAGGGGTGAGCAGTTCTTC.

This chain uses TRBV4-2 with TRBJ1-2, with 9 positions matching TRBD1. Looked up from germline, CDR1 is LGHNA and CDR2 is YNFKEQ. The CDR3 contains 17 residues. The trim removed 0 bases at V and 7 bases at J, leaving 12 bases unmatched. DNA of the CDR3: TGTGCCAGCAGCCAAGATCACCGGGACAGGGTTGGTAGTGGCTACACCTTC. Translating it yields CASSQDHRDRVGSGYTF.

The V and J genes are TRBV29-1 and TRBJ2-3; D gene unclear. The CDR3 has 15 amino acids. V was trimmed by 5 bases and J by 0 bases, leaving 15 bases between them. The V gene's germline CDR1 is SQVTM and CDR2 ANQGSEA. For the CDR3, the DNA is TGCAGCGTTACCGAGGCCCAGAGCAGCACAGATACGCAGTATTTT. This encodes CSVTEAQSSTDTQYF.

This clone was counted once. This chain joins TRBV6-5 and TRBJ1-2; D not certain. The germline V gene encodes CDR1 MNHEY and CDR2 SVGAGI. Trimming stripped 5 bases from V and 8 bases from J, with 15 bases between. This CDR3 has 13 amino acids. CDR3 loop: CASSAGGSYGYTF. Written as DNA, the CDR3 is TGTGCCAGCAGTGCCGGTGGGAGCTACGGCTACACCTTC.

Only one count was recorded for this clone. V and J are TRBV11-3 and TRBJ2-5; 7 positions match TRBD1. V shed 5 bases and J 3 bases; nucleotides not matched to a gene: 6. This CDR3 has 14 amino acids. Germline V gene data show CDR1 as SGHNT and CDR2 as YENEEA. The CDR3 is CASSARQGEETQYF. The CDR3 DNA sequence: TGTGCCAGCAGCGCCCGACAGGGAGAAGAGACCCAGTACTTC. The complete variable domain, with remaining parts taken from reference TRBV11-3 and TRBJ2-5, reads EAGVVQSPRYKIIEKKQPVAFWCNPISGHNTLYWYLQNLGQGPELLIRYENEEAVDDSQLPKDRFSAERLKGVDSTLKIQPAELGDSAVYLCASSARQGEETQYFGPGTRLLVL.

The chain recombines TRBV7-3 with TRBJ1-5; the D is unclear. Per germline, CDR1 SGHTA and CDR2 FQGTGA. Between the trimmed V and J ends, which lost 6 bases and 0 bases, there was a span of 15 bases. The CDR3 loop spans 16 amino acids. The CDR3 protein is CASSYSRSYSNQPQHF. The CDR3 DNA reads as TGTGCCAGCAGTTATTCCCGGTCATATAGCAATCAGCCCCAGCATTTT.

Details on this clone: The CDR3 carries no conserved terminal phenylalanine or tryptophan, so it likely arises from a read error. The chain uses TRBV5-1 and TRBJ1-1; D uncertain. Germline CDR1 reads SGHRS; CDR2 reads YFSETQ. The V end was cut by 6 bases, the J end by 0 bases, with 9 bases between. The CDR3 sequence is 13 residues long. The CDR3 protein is CASKEAVNTEAFL. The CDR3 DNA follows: TGCGCCAGCAAGGAGGCGGTGAACACTGAAGCTTTCCTT.

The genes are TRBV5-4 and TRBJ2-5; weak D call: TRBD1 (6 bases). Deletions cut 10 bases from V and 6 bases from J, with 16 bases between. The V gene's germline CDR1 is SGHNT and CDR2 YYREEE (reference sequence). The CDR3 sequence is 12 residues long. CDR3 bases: TGTGCCCGCACTCGGGACATCAAGACCCAGTACTTC. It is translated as CARTRDIKTQYF.

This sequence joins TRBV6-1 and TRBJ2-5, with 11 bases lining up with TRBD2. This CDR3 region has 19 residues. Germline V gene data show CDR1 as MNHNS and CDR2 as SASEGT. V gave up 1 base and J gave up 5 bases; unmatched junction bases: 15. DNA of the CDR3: TGTGCCAGCAGTGAAGTTGCCGGGACTAGCGGAGCCTGGTGGGAGACCCAGTACTTC. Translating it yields CASSEVAGTSGAWWETQYF.

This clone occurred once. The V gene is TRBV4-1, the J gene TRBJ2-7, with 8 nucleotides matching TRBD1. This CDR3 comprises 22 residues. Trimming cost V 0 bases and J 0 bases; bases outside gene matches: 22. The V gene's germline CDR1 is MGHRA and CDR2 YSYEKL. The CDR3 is CASSQEQISVLGQETASYEQYF. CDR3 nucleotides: TGCGCCAGCAGCCAAGAGCAGATCTCCGTCCTGGGACAGGAAACGGCCTCCTACGAGCAGTACTTC.